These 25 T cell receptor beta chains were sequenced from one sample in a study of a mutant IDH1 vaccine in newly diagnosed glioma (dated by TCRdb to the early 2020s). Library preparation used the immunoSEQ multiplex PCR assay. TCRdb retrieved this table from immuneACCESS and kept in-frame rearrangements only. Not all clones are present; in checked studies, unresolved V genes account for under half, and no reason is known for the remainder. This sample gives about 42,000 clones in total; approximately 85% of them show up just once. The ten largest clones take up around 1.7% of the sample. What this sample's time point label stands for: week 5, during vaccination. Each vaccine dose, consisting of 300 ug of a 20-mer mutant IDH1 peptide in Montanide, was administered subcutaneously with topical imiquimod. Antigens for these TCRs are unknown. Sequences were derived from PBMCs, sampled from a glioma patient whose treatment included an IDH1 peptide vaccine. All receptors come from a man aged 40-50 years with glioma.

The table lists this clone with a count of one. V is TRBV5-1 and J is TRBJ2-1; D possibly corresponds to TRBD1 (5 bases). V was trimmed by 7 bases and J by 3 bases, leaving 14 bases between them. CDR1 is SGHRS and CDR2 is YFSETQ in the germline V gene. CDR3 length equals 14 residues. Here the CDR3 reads CASGAGGIYNEQFF. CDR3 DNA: TGCGCCAGCGGGGCCGGTGGAATCTACAATGAGCAGTTCTTC.

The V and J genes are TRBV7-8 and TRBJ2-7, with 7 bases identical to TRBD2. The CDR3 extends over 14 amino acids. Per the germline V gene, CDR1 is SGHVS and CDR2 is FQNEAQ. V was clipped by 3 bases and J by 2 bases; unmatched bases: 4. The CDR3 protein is CASSFSGFAYEQYF. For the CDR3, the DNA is TGTGCCAGCAGCTTTAGCGGGTTCGCCTACGAGCAGTACTTC.

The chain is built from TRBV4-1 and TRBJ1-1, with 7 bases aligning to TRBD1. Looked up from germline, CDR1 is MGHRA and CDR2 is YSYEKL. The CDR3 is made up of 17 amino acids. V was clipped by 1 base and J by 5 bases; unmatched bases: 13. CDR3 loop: CASSQGQGGRVRTEAFF. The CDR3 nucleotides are TGCGCCAGCAGCCAAGGGCAGGGGGGGCGAGTACGAACTGAAGCTTTCTTT.

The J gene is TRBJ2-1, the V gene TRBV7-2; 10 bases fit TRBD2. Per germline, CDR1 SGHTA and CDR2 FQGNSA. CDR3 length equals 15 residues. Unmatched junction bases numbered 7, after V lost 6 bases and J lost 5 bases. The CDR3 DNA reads TGTGCCAGCAGACAACTAGCGGGGCATCACAATGAGCAGTTCTTC. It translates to CASRQLAGHHNEQFF.

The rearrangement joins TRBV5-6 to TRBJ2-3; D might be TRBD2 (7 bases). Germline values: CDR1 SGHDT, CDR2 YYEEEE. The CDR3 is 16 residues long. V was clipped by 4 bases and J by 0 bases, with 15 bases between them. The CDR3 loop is CASSPRGARSTDTQYF. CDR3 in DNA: TGTGCCAGCAGCCCCCGGGGGGCGAGGAGCACAGATACGCAGTATTTT.

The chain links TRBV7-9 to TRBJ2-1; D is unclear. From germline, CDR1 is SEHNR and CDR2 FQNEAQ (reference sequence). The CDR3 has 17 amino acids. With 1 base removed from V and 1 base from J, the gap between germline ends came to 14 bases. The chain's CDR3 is CASSLGVGVSSYNEQFF. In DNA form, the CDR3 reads TGTGCCAGCAGCTTAGGGGTTGGGGTGAGTTCCTACAATGAGCAGTTCTTC. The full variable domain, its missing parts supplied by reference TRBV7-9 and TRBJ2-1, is DTGVSQNPRHKITKRGQNVTFRCDPISEHNRLYWYRQTLGQGPEFLTYFQNEAQLEKSRLLSDRFSAERPKGSFSTLEIQRTEQGDSAMYLCASSLGVGVSSYNEQFFGPGTRLTVL.

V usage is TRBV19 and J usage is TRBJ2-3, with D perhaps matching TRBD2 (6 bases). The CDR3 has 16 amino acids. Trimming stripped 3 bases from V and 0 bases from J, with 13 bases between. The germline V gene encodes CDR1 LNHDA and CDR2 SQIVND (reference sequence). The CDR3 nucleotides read TGTGCCAGTAGTATTAGGGACTTAACTAGCACAGATACGCAGTATTTT. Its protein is CASSIRDLTSTDTQYF. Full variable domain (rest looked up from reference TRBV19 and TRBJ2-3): DGGITQSPKYLFRKEGQNVTLSCEQNLNHDAMYWYRQDPGQGLRLIYYSQIVNDFQKGDIAEGYSVSREKKESFPLTVTSAQKNPTAFYLCASSIRDLTSTDTQYFGPGTRLTVL.

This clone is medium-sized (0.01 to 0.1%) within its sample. CDR3 residues: CASSLLRQTLNTEAFF. CDR3 sequence (DNA): TGTGCCAGCAGCCTGTTGAGACAGACTCTAAACACTGAAGCTTTCTTT. V and J are TRBV11-2 and TRBJ1-1, with TRBD1 as a possible D gene (5 bases). The CDR3 runs to 16 residues. V lost 5 bases to trimming and J lost 2 bases, with 18 bases between them. In germline, CDR1 is SGHAT, CDR2 FQNNGV.

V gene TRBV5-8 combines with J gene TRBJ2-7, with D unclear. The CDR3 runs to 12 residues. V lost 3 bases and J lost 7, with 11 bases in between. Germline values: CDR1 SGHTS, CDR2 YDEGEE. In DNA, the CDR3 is TGTGCCAGCAGCTCTTCGGGTAGGGAGCAGTACTTC. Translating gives CASSSSGREQYF.

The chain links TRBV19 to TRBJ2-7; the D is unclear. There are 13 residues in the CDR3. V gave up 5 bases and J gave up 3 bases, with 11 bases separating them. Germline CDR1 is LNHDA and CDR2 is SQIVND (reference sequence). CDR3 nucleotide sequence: TGTGCCAGTAGTCTAAATAGAAACTACGAGCAGTACTTC. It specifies CASSLNRNYEQYF.

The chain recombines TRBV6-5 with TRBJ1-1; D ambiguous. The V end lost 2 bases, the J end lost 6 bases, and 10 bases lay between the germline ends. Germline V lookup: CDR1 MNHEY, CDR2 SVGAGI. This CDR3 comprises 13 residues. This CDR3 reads CASSYRVSAEAFF. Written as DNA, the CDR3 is TGTGCCAGCAGTTACAGGGTAAGCGCTGAAGCTTTCTTT.

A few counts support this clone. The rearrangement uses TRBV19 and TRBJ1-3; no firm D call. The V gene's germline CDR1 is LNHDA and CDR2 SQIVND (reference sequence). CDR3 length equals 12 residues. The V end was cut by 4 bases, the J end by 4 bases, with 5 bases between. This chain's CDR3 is CASSRVGNTIYF. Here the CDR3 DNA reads TGTGCCAGTAGTAGGGTCGGAAACACCATATATTTT.

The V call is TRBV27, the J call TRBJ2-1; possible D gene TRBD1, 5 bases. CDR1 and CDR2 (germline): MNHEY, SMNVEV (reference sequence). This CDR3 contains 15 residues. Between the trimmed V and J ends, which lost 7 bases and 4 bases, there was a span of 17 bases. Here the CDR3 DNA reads TGTGCCAGCAAGATCGCAGGGCCAGGTTACAATGAGCAGTTCTTC. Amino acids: CASKIAGPGYNEQFF.

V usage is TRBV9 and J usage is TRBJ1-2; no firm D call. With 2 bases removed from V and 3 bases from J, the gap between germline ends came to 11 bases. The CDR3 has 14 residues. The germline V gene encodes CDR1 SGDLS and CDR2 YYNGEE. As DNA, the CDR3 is TGTGCCAGCAGCGTGGGTCCGGGAGACTATGGCTACACCTTC. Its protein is CASSVGPGDYGYTF.

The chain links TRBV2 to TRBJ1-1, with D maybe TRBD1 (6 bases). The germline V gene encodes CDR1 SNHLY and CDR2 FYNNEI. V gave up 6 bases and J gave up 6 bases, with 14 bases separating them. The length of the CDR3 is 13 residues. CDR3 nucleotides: TGTGCCAGCAGCCCTGAACAGGGCGCTGAAGCTTTCTTT. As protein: CASSPEQGAEAFF.

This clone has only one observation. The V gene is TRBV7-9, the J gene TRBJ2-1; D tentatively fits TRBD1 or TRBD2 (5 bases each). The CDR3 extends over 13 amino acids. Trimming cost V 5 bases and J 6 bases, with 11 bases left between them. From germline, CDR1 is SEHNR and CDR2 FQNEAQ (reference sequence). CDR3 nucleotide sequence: TGTGCCAGCAGCGTAGACGGGACCAATGAGCAGTTCTTC. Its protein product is CASSVDGTNEQFF.

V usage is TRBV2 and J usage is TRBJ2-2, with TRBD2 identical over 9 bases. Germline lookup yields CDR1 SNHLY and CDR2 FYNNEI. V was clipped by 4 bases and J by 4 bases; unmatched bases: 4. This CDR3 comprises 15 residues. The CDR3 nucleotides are TGTGCCAGCAGTGGCCTAGCGGGAATCACCGGGGAGCTGTTTTTT. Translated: CASSGLAGITGELFF.

CDR3 nucleotide sequence: TGTGCCAGCAGCAAAGAACCTAGCGGGAGTGACACAGATACGCAGTATTTT. It specifies CASSKEPSGSDTDTQYF. The chain couples TRBV21-1 to TRBJ2-3; TRBD2, the table's D call, was not compared with the DNA. TRBV21-1 is annotated as a pseudogene. CDR3 length equals 17 residues.

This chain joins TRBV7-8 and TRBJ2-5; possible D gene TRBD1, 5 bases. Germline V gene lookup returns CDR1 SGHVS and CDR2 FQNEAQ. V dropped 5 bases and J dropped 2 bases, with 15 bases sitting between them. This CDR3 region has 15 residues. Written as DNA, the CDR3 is TGTGCCAGCAGCCTTAACGTAGGGGCACAAGAGACCCAGTACTTC. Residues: CASSLNVGAQETQYF.

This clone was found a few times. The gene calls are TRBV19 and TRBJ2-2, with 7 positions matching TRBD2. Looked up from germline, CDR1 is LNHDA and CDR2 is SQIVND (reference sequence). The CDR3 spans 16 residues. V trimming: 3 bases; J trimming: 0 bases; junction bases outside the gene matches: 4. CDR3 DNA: TGTGCCAGTAGTATCCTGCGGGGGTCGAACACCGGGGAGCTGTTTTTT. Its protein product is CASSILRGSNTGELFF.

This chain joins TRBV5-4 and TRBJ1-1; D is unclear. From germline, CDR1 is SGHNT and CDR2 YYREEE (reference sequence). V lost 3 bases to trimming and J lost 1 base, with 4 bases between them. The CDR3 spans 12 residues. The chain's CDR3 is CASSWGNTEAFF. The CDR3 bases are TGTGCCAGCAGCTGGGGGAACACTGAAGCTTTCTTT. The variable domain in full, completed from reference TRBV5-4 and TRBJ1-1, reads ETGVTQSPTHLIKTRGQQVTLRCSSQSGHNTVSWYQQALGQGPQFIFQYYREEENGRGNFPPRFSGLQFPNYSSELNVNALELDDSALYLCASSWGNTEAFFGQGTRLTVV.

CDR3 amino acids: CSALSNQPQHF. The CDR3 DNA follows: TGCAGTGCTTTGAGCAATCAGCCCCAGCATTTT. This chain uses TRBV20-1 with TRBJ1-5; the D is unclear. This CDR3 region has 11 residues. Germline-derived CDR1 and CDR2 are DFQATT and SNEGSKA (reference sequence). V was trimmed by 5 bases and J by 1 base, leaving 3 bases between them.

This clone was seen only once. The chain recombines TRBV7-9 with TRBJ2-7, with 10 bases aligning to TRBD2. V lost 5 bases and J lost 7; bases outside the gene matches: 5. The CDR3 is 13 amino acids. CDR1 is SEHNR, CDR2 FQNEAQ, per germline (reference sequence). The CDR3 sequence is CASSGLLAGEQYF. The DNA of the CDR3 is TGTGCCAGCAGCGGATTACTAGCGGGGGAGCAGTACTTC.

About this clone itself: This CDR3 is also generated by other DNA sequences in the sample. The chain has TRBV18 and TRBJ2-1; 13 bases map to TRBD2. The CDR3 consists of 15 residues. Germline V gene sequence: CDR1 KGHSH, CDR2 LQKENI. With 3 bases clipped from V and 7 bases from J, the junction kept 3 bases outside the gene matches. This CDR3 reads CASSPPGLAGNEQFF. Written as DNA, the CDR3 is TGTGCCAGCTCACCTCCGGGACTAGCGGGAAATGAGCAGTTCTTC.

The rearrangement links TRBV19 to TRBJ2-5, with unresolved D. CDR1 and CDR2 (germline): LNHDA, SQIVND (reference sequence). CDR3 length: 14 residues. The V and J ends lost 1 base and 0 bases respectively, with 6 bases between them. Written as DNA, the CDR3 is TGTGCCAGTAGTATAGTCTTAGACCAAGAGACCCAGTACTTC. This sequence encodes CASSIVLDQETQYF.